These T cell receptor beta chains were read from a single sample in a study of regulatory and conventional T cells in RAG deficiency. Sequencing was performed with immunoSEQ multiplex PCR; in TCRdb, only in-frame clones are kept and a portion is missing. The sample records some 30,000 clones, 90% to 97% being singletons. These data also featured in a second study, about regulatory T cells.

The sample comprised CD25- CD4+ T cells sorted from blood. Receptors were obtained from a human donor in good health. Each CDR3 is given with its conserved first and last residue. D genes are given only for firm matches. Where a row states a size, it is once, few, many or the class of an expanded clone; other rows omit it.

j_gene: TRBJ2-5
v_gene: TRBV4-3
d_gene: TRBD2
abundance: NA
CDR3nt: TGCGCCAGCAGCCAAGGAGACGGGGGGGTGGAGACCCAGTACTTC
CDR3aa: CASSQGDGGVETQYF

j_gene: TRBJ2-3
v_gene: TRBV5-1
d_gene: NA
abundance: NA
CDR3nt: TGCGCCAGCAGCTTGGCCCTAGGGAGTGAGACGCAGTATTTT
CDR3aa: CASSLALGSETQYF

j_gene: TRBJ2-2
v_gene: TRBV25-1
d_gene: TRBD2
abundance: NA
CDR3nt: TGTGCCAGCAGCGGCAACGGGAGGACGACCGGGGAGCTGTTTTTT
CDR3aa: CASSGNGRTTGELFF

j_gene: TRBJ2-2
v_gene: TRBV4-2
d_gene: TRBD2
abundance: NA
CDR3nt: TGTGCCAGCAGCCAACGGCTAGCGGGAGAGAACTTAACACCCGGGGAGCTGTTTTTT
CDR3aa: CASSQRLAGENLTPGELFF

j_gene: TRBJ2-7
v_gene: TRBV20-1
d_gene: NA
abundance: NA
CDR3nt: TGCAGTGCTCCACAGGAGTACGAGCAGTACTTC
CDR3aa: CSAPQEYEQYF

j_gene: TRBJ1-5
v_gene: TRBV19
d_gene: TRBD1
abundance: NA
CDR3nt: TGTGCCAGTAGTATCCGGACAGGGGACCAGCCCCAGCATTTT
CDR3aa: CASSIRTGDQPQHF

j_gene: TRBJ2-7
v_gene: TRBV30
d_gene: NA
abundance: NA
CDR3nt: TGTGCCTGGAGTGTAATCAGGGGCAGGAACGAGCAGTACTTC
CDR3aa: CAWSVIRGRNEQYF

j_gene: TRBJ1-2
v_gene: TRBV30
d_gene: NA
abundance: NA
CDR3nt: TGTGCCTGGAGTGTACTCAACTATGGCTACACCTTC
CDR3aa: CAWSVLNYGYTF

j_gene: TRBJ1-3
v_gene: TRBV5-6
d_gene: TRBD1
abundance: once
CDR3nt: TGTGCCAGCAGCTTGGCCCTGACAGGGGCGAGCTCTGGAAACACCATATATTTT
CDR3aa: CASSLALTGASSGNTIYF

j_gene: TRBJ2-1
v_gene: TRBV29-1
d_gene: NA
abundance: NA
CDR3nt: TGCAGCGTTGTTCCAGGGATTTCCTACAATGAGCAGTTCTTC
CDR3aa: CSVVPGISYNEQFF

j_gene: TRBJ2-7
v_gene: TRBV11-2
d_gene: NA
abundance: NA
CDR3nt: TGTGCCAGCAGCTCCGTCAGGGCTTCCTCCTACGAGAAGCAGTACTTC
CDR3aa: CASSSVRASSYEKQYF

j_gene: TRBJ2-7
v_gene: TRBV25-1
d_gene: NA
abundance: NA
CDR3nt: TGTGCCAGCAGTCCGGTCGGGAGAGGCGGCTACGAGCAGTACTTC
CDR3aa: CASSPVGRGGYEQYF

j_gene: TRBJ2-7
v_gene: TRBV4-3
d_gene: NA
abundance: NA
CDR3nt: TGCGCCAGCAGCCAAGTTTCTCACAGGGAGATTCCCCGCGAGCAGTACTTC
CDR3aa: CASSQVSHREIPREQYF

j_gene: TRBJ1-6
v_gene: TRBV10-3
d_gene: NA
abundance: NA
CDR3nt: TGTGCCATCAGTGCCGCGTCCACTAATTCACCCCTCCACTTT
CDR3aa: CAISAASTNSPLHF

j_gene: TRBJ2-3
v_gene: TRBV5-1
d_gene: TRBD2
abundance: NA
CDR3nt: TGCGCCAGCAGCTTGGCCGGGACTAGCTTCACAGATACGCAGTATTTT
CDR3aa: CASSLAGTSFTDTQYF

j_gene: TRBJ2-7
v_gene: TRBV6-1
d_gene: NA
abundance: NA
CDR3nt: TGTGCCAGCACCCCCCGGGGGACCTACGAGCAGTACTTC
CDR3aa: CASTPRGTYEQYF

j_gene: TRBJ1-1
v_gene: TRBV30
d_gene: NA
abundance: NA
CDR3nt: TGTGCCTGGAGCTTACAGGGTAGCGCTGAAGCTTTCTTT
CDR3aa: CAWSLQGSAEAFF

j_gene: TRBJ2-1
v_gene: TRBV28
d_gene: TRBD1
abundance: NA
CDR3nt: TGTGCCAGCAGTGACAGGGTTTCTGAGTTCTTC
CDR3aa: CASSDRVSEFF

j_gene: TRBJ1-1
v_gene: TRBV7-9
d_gene: NA
abundance: NA
CDR3nt: TGTGCCAGCAGGCCTGACAGGAACATGAACACTGAAGCTTTCTTT
CDR3aa: CASRPDRNMNTEAFF

j_gene: TRBJ1-2
v_gene: TRBV6-5
d_gene: TRBD1
abundance: NA
CDR3nt: TGTGCCAGCAGTTACTCGCAGGGGGTGACGGCTGGCTACACCTTC
CDR3aa: CASSYSQGVTAGYTF

j_gene: TRBJ2-5
v_gene: TRBV5-1
d_gene: TRBD2
abundance: NA
CDR3nt: TGCGCCAGCAGCGGGAGGGGACTAGCGGGGGGACAAGAGACCCAGTACTTC
CDR3aa: CASSGRGLAGGQETQYF

j_gene: TRBJ2-7
v_gene: TRBV5-1
d_gene: TRBD1
abundance: NA
CDR3nt: TGCGCCAGCAGCCCCGGGACAGCCCAGTTAGCGCAGTACTTC
CDR3aa: CASSPGTAQLAQYF

j_gene: TRBJ1-1
v_gene: TRBV19
d_gene: TRBD1
abundance: NA
CDR3nt: TGTGCCAGTAGTAAGCCCGGGACAGGGGTACCTAACACTGAAGCTTTCTTT
CDR3aa: CASSKPGTGVPNTEAFF

j_gene: TRBJ1-5
v_gene: TRBV11-2
d_gene: TRBD1
abundance: NA
CDR3nt: TGTGCCAGCAGCTACGGGACAGTCAATCAGCCCCAGCATTTT
CDR3aa: CASSYGTVNQPQHF

j_gene: TRBJ1-5
v_gene: TRBV18
d_gene: NA
abundance: NA
CDR3nt: TGTGCCAGCTCACCCCTTTATAGCAATCAGCCCCAGCATTTT
CDR3aa: CASSPLYSNQPQHF

j_gene: TRBJ1-3
v_gene: TRBV19
d_gene: NA
abundance: NA
CDR3nt: TGTGCCAGTAGTACCCGGGACACTGGAAACACCATATATTTT
CDR3aa: CASSTRDTGNTIYF

j_gene: TRBJ1-2
v_gene: TRBV30
d_gene: NA
abundance: NA
CDR3nt: TGTGCCTGGAGTGTACCGGGGGGCCGGGGAGGCGGCTACACCTTC
CDR3aa: CAWSVPGGRGGGYTF

j_gene: TRBJ2-3
v_gene: TRBV9
d_gene: TRBD2
abundance: NA
CDR3nt: TGTGCCAGCAGCGTAGGAGCGGGAGTGAGCACAGATACGCAGTATTTT
CDR3aa: CASSVGAGVSTDTQYF

j_gene: TRBJ1-2
v_gene: TRBV19
d_gene: NA
abundance: once
CDR3nt: TGTGCCAGTAGTGCACGGGGTAACTATGGCTACACCTTC
CDR3aa: CASSARGNYGYTF

j_gene: TRBJ1-2
v_gene: TRBV2
d_gene: NA
abundance: NA
CDR3nt: TGTGCCAGCAAAAACGCGGACAGTAGCAATGGCTACACCTTC
CDR3aa: CASKNADSSNGYTF

j_gene: TRBJ2-7
v_gene: TRBV11-3
d_gene: TRBD2
abundance: NA
CDR3nt: TGTGCCAGCAGCAGCGGGACGGGCTACGAGCAGTACTTC
CDR3aa: CASSSGTGYEQYF

j_gene: TRBJ1-2
v_gene: TRBV2
d_gene: NA
abundance: NA
CDR3nt: TGTGCCAGCAGCTTTGACAGGCCTGGCTACACCTTC
CDR3aa: CASSFDRPGYTF

j_gene: TRBJ1-1
v_gene: TRBV5-4
d_gene: NA
abundance: NA
CDR3nt: TGTGCCAGCAGCTTGTCTTTAGACAACACTGACGCTTTCTTT
CDR3aa: CASSLSLDNTDAFF

j_gene: TRBJ2-5
v_gene: TRBV7-2
d_gene: NA
abundance: NA
CDR3nt: TGTGCCAGCAGCCCCCGGAGGGGCGCGCAGACCCAGTACTTC
CDR3aa: CASSPRRGAQTQYF

j_gene: TRBJ2-3
v_gene: TRBV5-6
d_gene: TRBD1
abundance: once
CDR3nt: TGTGCCAGCAGCTTGGTTGTTGGACAGGGACGCACAGATACGCAGTATTTT
CDR3aa: CASSLVVGQGRTDTQYF